The sequence of this T cell receptor (beta chain) was determined in a study of T cell repertoires in cytomegalovirus infection (dated by TCRdb to about 2019). In terms of the full investigation: Peptide stimulations targeted recently identified HLA-C-restricted CMV epitopes, whose presentation resists viral immunomodulation, together with well-studied HLA-B-restricted epitopes. The HLA type of each donor mattered for the analysis, because public TCR beta signatures pointed to carriage of CMV infection along with the matching HLA type.

The treatment or condition label on this specimen signifies: in vitro stimulation with specific CMV peptide epitopes to enrich CMV-specific T cells. General study outcomes and caveats: Carriers of CMV infection plus the relevant HLA type were discriminated by the cumulative frequency of public TCR beta family members in the study cohort and in an independent 352-donor cohort. The ex vivo response was dominated by HLA-C-restricted CMV-specific TCR beta clonotypes, which also provided the single most frequent clonotype in two of eight donors.

CDR1 SGHDT and CDR2 YYEEEE are derived from the germline V gene. From its cysteine to its phenylalanine, the CDR3 spans 13 amino acids. Kept here is only the CDR3 DNA, which spans 39 bases and is read in frame from base 1. V is clipped by 2 bases and J by 8 bases, and the sequence between their germline boundaries is 11 bases long. The sample was run on an Illumina HiSeq 1500. Through fastp at Q25 and MiXCR, TCRdb rebuilt clones from the public reads, retaining in-frame beta chains. Each entry is one CDR3 protein sequence, shown with its most common DNA and genes. The sample profile shows 450,000 to 650,000 distinct CDR3 sequences; 40% of them were found once. The ten largest make up more than 40% of the sample. Remarks on this clonotype: Its binding antigen is unknown. No base-level quality is on record; no much larger clone is a single base apart.

The clonotype originates from a human donor in good health (CMV status not recorded). Some clones in this sample may be carry-over from other donors' samples. The source was cultured PBMCs, collected from culture after CMV antigen stimulation. The rearranged chain carries TRBV5-6 and TRBJ2-4; the D gene is perhaps TRBD1, from 6 matching bases. The bases are TGTGCCAGCAGCTTAACAGGGCCGGACATTCAGTACTTC. Its translation reads: CASSLTGPDIQYF.